This T cell receptor (beta chain) was recovered during a study of memory CD8 T cells in hepatitis C reinfection. Method: immunoSEQ multiplex PCR; TCRdb's copy keeps in-frame clones and lacks some. In the table there are fewer than 50,000 clones, roughly 90% of which are singletons. Time point reported: peak reinfection, 3 to 8 weeks after reinfection detection. Sorted cells were sequenced directly ex vivo without any in vitro expansion. V shed 5 bases, J shed 2 bases, and the junction held 11 bases outside the gene matches. CDR3 size: 16 residues. Germline V gene data show CDR1 as SEHNR and CDR2 as FQNEAQ (reference sequence).

This TCR derives from a young man with hepatitis C virus infection. Material for sequencing was naive CD8+ T cells sorted from blood. The V gene is TRBV7-9, the J gene TRBJ2-7, with 8 positions matching TRBD1. This chain's CDR3 is CASSPPSGQGPYEQYF. CDR3 bases: TGTGCCAGCAGCCCACCCTCTGGACAGGGACCCTACGAGCAGTACTTC. Together with reference TRBV7-9 and TRBJ2-7, the CDR3 gives the full variable domain: DTGVSQNPRHKITKRGQNVTFRCDPISEHNRLYWYRQTLGQGPEFLTYFQNEAQLEKSRLLSDRFSAERPKGSFSTLEIQRTEQGDSAMYLCASSPPSGQGPYEQYFGPGTRLTVT.